The T cell receptor beta chain under discussion was sequenced for a study of T cells in Graves' hyperthyroidism and ophthalmopathy. Study conclusions and caveats: From stable hyperthyroidism, ophthalmopathy was separated by a 13 V-J model.

In this sample, this clonotype turned up many times. The antigen is not known. CDR3 length: 12 amino acids. Germline V lookup: CDR1 SGHNT, CDR2 YENEEA. V was trimmed by 5 bases and J by 2 bases, leaving 7 bases between them. RNA transcripts were the template for amplifying TCR beta CDR3 regions. The HTBI primer set served for first-round RT-PCR of the TCR CDR3. TCRdb re-analysed the multiplex PCR reads in MiXCR, keeping a single row per CDR3 protein. The sample shows 250,000 to 350,000 distinct CDR3 sequences, over 15% of them seen only once. Graves' hyperthyroidism qualified as stable when ophthalmopathy did not progress within 18 months. The PBMCs had their origin in around 10 ml of fresh peripheral blood.

Sequenced sample: blood. The chain couples TRBV11-3 to TRBJ2-7; D is ambiguous. This receptor was taken from a man aged 30-40 years with Graves' hyperthyroidism. DNA of the CDR3: TGTGCCAGCAGCGCCGGAACCTACGAGCAGTACTTC. Protein sequence: CASSAGTYEQYF.